Presented here are 26 T cell receptor beta chains from one specimen sequenced in a study of T-cell memory formation after mild COVID-19. TCRdb analysed the 5' RACE reads with MiXCR anew, one entry per CDR3 protein. The top ten clones hold roughly 21% of a sample with over 350,000 distinct CDR3 sequences, 15% to 20% of them seen once. The specimen was PBMCs or a T cell subset sorted from them (not recorded which). These receptors all come from a man aged 18-30 years who had mild COVID-19 (a few samples of this study predate the infection). Cell type and time point are not known.

J is TRBJ2-5 and V is TRBV7-2; TRBD2 agrees at 7 bases. With V trimmed by 1 base and J by 5 bases, 10 bases remained unmatched. The CDR3 runs to 16 residues. Germline CDR1 SGHTA, CDR2 FQGNSA. Written as DNA, the CDR3 is TGTGCCAGCAGCTTAGTTCGACTAGCAGGGCGCGAGACCCAGTACTTC. Protein sequence: CASSLVRLAGRETQYF.

The chain carries TRBV4-3 and TRBJ1-1; D is undetermined. V lost 8 bases, J lost 3 bases, and 13 bases lay in between. In germline, CDR1 is LGHNA, CDR2 YSLEER. This CDR3 spans 13 amino acids. The CDR3 loop reads CASGTGQDTEAFF. In nucleotides, the CDR3 is TGCGCCAGCGGAACCGGCCAGGACACTGAAGCTTTCTTT.

In this sample, this clonotype turned up a few times. V and J are TRBV6-2 or TRBV6-3 and TRBJ2-6; 7 positions match TRBD1. The CDR3 extends over 16 amino acids. Germline trimming cut 6 bases from V and 1 base from J; bases unmatched to any gene: 6. The germline V gene encodes CDR1 MNHEY and CDR2 SVGEGT. Here the CDR3 DNA reads TGTGCCAGCAGCAGCGACAGGGCTTCTGGGGCCAACGTCCTGACTTTC. Residues: CASSSDRASGANVLTF.

This chain joins TRBV12-3 or TRBV12-4 and TRBJ1-1; D is possibly TRBD1 (5 bases). CDR3 length equals 12 residues. Between the trimmed V and J ends, which lost 6 bases and 4 bases, there was a span of 9 bases. CDR3 nucleotide sequence: TGTGCCAGCAGGTGGGACCCCACTGAAGCTTTCTTT. Translation gives CASRWDPTEAFF.

This clonotype was seen only a few times. The CDR3 coding sequence is TGTGCCAGCAGCCTTGACAGTCCCAATTCACCCCTCCACTTT. Amino acids: CASSLDSPNSPLHF. V gene TRBV7-6 combines with J gene TRBJ1-6, with a possible D match to TRBD1 (5 bases). The V end was cut by 5 bases, the J end by 7 bases, with 12 bases between. The CDR3 covers 14 residues. Per germline, CDR1 SGHVS and CDR2 FNYEAQ.

The chain uses TRBV20-1 and TRBJ1-1; no clear D gene. The V gene's germline CDR1 is DFQATT and CDR2 SNEGSKA (reference sequence). CDR3 length: 12 residues. V was pared by 0 bases and J by 1 base, with 3 bases between. Here the CDR3 DNA reads TGCAGTGCTAGAGACCAGAACACTGAAGCTTTCTTT. Amino acid sequence: CSARDQNTEAFF.

This clonotype has only a few counts. The CDR3 DNA sequence: TGCGCCAGCAGCCAAGCTAAGACGGCGGGACTGGATGAGCAGTTCTTC. Translation gives CASSQAKTAGLDEQFF. V usage is TRBV4-1 and J usage is TRBJ2-1, with D possibly being TRBD2 (6 bases). The CDR3 runs 16 residues. V lost 1 base to trimming and J lost 8 bases, with 18 bases between them. Per germline, CDR1 MGHRA and CDR2 YSYEKL.

The V call is TRBV2, the J call TRBJ2-2; TRBD1 aligns across 7 bases. V shed 6 bases and J 5 bases; nucleotides not matched to a gene: 6. Germline V gene lookup returns CDR1 SNHLY and CDR2 FYNNEI. The CDR3 has 14 amino acids. CDR3 protein: CASRPQGVTGELFF. For the CDR3, the DNA is TGTGCCAGCAGGCCCCAGGGGGTTACCGGGGAGCTGTTTTTT. Full variable domain (outside the CDR3, taken from reference TRBV2 and TRBJ2-2): EPEVTQTPSHQVTQMGQEVILRCVPISNHLYFYWYRQILGQKVEFLVSFYNNEISEKSEIFDDQFSVERPDGSNFTLKIRSTKLEDSAMYFCASRPQGVTGELFFGEGSRLTVL.

This rearrangement joins TRBV7-2 to TRBJ2-5; tentatively, D is TRBD2 (6 bases). V lost 7 bases and J 5 bases, leaving 23 bases between the germline ends. CDR1 and CDR2 from the germline V gene are SGHTA and FQGNSA. CDR3 length: 16 residues. In DNA, the CDR3 is TGTGCCAGCACCCGCGGGGTGAGCACAGACGCGGAGACCCAGTACTTC. Encoded protein: CASTRGVSTDAETQYF. The entire variable domain, with the rest obtained from reference TRBV7-2 and TRBJ2-5, is as follows: GAGVSQSPSNKVTEKGKDVELRCDPISGHTALYWYRQSLGQGLEFLIYFQGNSAPDKSGLPSDRFSAERTGGSVSTLTIQRTQQEDSAVYLCASTRGVSTDAETQYFGPGTRLLVL.

The J gene is TRBJ2-1, the V gene TRBV19; TRBD2 aligns across 13 bases. The CDR3 is 16 amino acids. V lost 10 bases and J lost 8; bases outside the gene matches: 14. The V gene's germline CDR1 is LNHDA and CDR2 SQIVND (reference sequence). CDR3 region: CATQDPGTSGVYEQFF. The DNA of the CDR3 is TGTGCCACCCAAGATCCCGGGACTAGCGGGGTTTATGAGCAGTTCTTC. The complete variable domain, with remaining parts taken from reference TRBV19 and TRBJ2-1, reads DGGITQSPKYLFRKEGQNVTLSCEQNLNHDAMYWYRQDPGQGLRLIYYSQIVNDFQKGDIAEGYSVSREKKESFPLTVTSAQKNPTAFYLCATQDPGTSGVYEQFFGPGTRLTVL.

In this sample, this clonotype turned up many times. The chain links TRBV28 to TRBJ2-5; D possibly corresponds to TRBD2 (6 bases). This CDR3 spans 15 amino acids. CDR1 is MDHEN and CDR2 is SYDVKM in the germline V gene. V lost 1 base to trimming and J lost 1 base, with 10 bases between them. CDR3 amino acids: CASSLSGGSQETQYF. The CDR3 DNA sequence: TGTGCCAGCAGTTTATCTGGGGGGAGCCAAGAGACCCAGTACTTC.

The chain links TRBV6-6 to TRBJ1-4, with D unclear. The germline gives CDR1 MNHNY, CDR2 SVGAGI (reference sequence). The CDR3 is 18 amino acids. V was clipped by 0 bases and J by 3 bases, with 17 bases between them. CDR3 loop: CASSYSLRGSRPNEKLFF. DNA of the CDR3: TGTGCCAGCAGTTACTCCTTACGCGGGTCTCGACCTAATGAAAAACTGTTTTTT.

The V gene is TRBV20-1, the J gene TRBJ2-5; TRBD2 matches at 10 bases. V shed 3 bases and J 2 bases; nucleotides not matched to a gene: 6. The CDR3 runs to 15 residues. Germline V lookup: CDR1 DFQATT, CDR2 SNEGSKA (reference sequence). The CDR3 coding sequence is TGCAGTGCTAGCGGTAGCGGGGGGCCGCAAGAGACCCAGTACTTC. This codes for CSASGSGGPQETQYF.

The chain links TRBV12-3 or TRBV12-4 to TRBJ1-1, with a tentative D call TRBD1 (5 bases). Trimming took off 6 bases at V and 6 bases at J, with 20 bases between the two ends. This CDR3 has 15 amino acids. The CDR3: CASSRAVGSGAEAFF. CDR3 nucleotides: TGTGCCAGCAGCAGGGCCGTTGGCAGTGGAGCTGAAGCTTTCTTT.

This clonotype has only a few counts. The gene calls are TRBV12-3 or TRBV12-4 and TRBJ1-5; 9 nucleotides line up with TRBD1. V was pared by 5 bases and J by 4 bases, with 6 bases of the junction left unmatched. CDR3 length equals 15 residues. CDR3 protein: CASSTGTGPNQPQHF. CDR3 coding DNA: TGTGCCAGCAGTACCGGGACAGGGCCTAATCAGCCCCAGCATTTT.

The V gene is TRBV7-9, the J gene TRBJ1-6; the D gene is possibly TRBD1 (5 bases). The CDR3 sequence is 14 residues long. Germline V gene data show CDR1 as SEHNR and CDR2 as FQNEAQ (reference sequence). V lost 0 bases, J lost 8 bases, and 8 bases lay in between. CDR3 sequence reads: CASSLAQAYSPLHF. The CDR3 bases are TGTGCCAGCAGCTTAGCACAGGCCTATTCACCCCTCCACTTT.

In its sample, this clonotype was seen a few times. The chain uses TRBV2 and TRBJ2-3, with 8 bases aligning to TRBD2. The J segment lost 3 bases and the V segment lost 4 bases, leaving 9 bases of the junction unmatched. CDR3 length equals 16 residues. CDR1 is SNHLY and CDR2 is FYNNEI in the germline V gene. The CDR3 protein is CASSANSGGATDTQYF. CDR3 DNA sequence: TGTGCCAGCAGTGCTAATTCGGGGGGGGCGACAGATACGCAGTATTTT.

CDR3 nucleotides: TGTGCCAGCAGGCGGAGGGACAGGTCCAGCCCTGAAGCTTTCTTT. This gives the protein CASRRRDRSSPEAFF. V usage is TRBV5-6 and J usage is TRBJ1-1; 8 bases match TRBD1. V dropped 5 bases and J dropped 6; count of bases not matched to a gene: 12. The CDR3 covers 15 residues. Germline values: CDR1 SGHDT, CDR2 YYEEEE.

The V call is TRBV7-2, the J call TRBJ1-5; the D gene is possibly TRBD1 (5 bases). V lost 6 bases, J lost 0 bases, and 9 bases lay in between. The CDR3 spans 14 residues. Germline assignment: CDR1 SGHTA and CDR2 FQGNSA. The CDR3 nucleotides read TGTGCCAGCAGGAGGGGAAATAGCAATCAGCCCCAGCATTTT. Translation gives CASRRGNSNQPQHF. The full variable domain, its missing parts supplied by reference TRBV7-2 and TRBJ1-5, is GAGVSQSPSNKVTEKGKDVELRCDPISGHTALYWYRQSLGQGLEFLIYFQGNSAPDKSGLPSDRFSAERTGGSVSTLTIQRTQQEDSAVYLCASRRGNSNQPQHFGDGTRLSIL.

This clonotype was counted a few times. This chain connects TRBV12-3 or TRBV12-4 to TRBJ1-3; maybe TRBD1 (6 bases). The length of the CDR3 is 12 residues. V was shortened by 6 bases and J by 9 bases, with 12 bases between the two germline ends. In DNA, the CDR3 is TGTGCCAGCAGCCAGTTACAGGGCACCATATATTTT. The encoded protein is CASSQLQGTIYF.

This clonotype showed up many times. The V gene is TRBV7-8, the J gene TRBJ2-1, with TRBD1 as a possible D gene (6 bases). CDR3 size: 15 residues. Between the trimmed V and J ends, which lost 4 bases and 0 bases, there was a span of 10 bases. CDR1 and CDR2 (germline): SGHVS, FQNEAQ. The CDR3 region has the DNA TGTGCCAGCAGCTCCAGGGGTAGCTCCTACAATGAGCAGTTCTTC. Its translation is CASSSRGSSYNEQFF.

This clonotype came up a few times. The chain links TRBV6-2 or TRBV6-3 to TRBJ2-2; unclear D gene. The CDR3 is 13 residues long. Germline values: CDR1 MNHEY, CDR2 SVGEGT. The ends were cut back, 5 bases at V and 3 bases at J, with 7 bases in the middle. The CDR3: CASSGIHTGELFF. CDR3 nucleotides: TGTGCCAGCAGTGGCATACACACCGGGGAGCTGTTTTTT.

J is TRBJ2-7 and V is TRBV10-3, with unresolved D. The CDR3 runs 16 residues. Germline-derived CDR1 and CDR2 are ENHRY and SYGVKD. With 0 bases removed from V and 2 bases from J, the gap between germline ends came to 14 bases. DNA of the CDR3: TGTGCCATCAGTGAGTCAGAACAGATTGGTACCTACGAGCAGTACTTC. As protein: CAISESEQIGTYEQYF.

The chain joins TRBV7-2 to TRBJ2-5; 8 bases agree with TRBD1. Per the germline V gene, CDR1 is SGHTA and CDR2 is FQGNSA. CDR3 size: 14 residues. The V and J ends lost 5 bases and 7 bases, in that order; junction bases with no gene match: 9. Here the CDR3 DNA reads TGTGCCAGCAGCCCCCGGGACAGGACATTGACCCAGTACTTC. Its protein product is CASSPRDRTLTQYF.

There are a few counts of this clonotype. V gene TRBV4-1 combines with J gene TRBJ1-1; D is unclear. The V gene lost 1 base and the J gene lost 5 bases, with 8 bases spanning the gap. This CDR3 spans 13 amino acids. The germline V gene has CDR1 MGHRA and CDR2 YSYEKL. Written as DNA, the CDR3 is TGCGCCAGCAGCCAAGGGGGATTTACTGAAGCTTTCTTT. This sequence encodes CASSQGGFTEAFF.

The CDR3 loop is CASSLSFRETQYF. The CDR3 nucleotides are TGTGCCAGCAGCTTGTCGTTCCGAGAGACCCAGTACTTC. This chain links TRBV7-9 with TRBJ2-5, with D hard to call. The CDR3 contains 13 residues. Germline V gives CDR1 SEHNR, CDR2 FQNEAQ (reference sequence). The V end was cut by 3 bases, the J end by 4 bases, with 9 bases between.